This T cell receptor (beta chain) is from a study of shared clonotypes between healthy human individuals (dated by TCRdb to between 2020 and 2021). In terms of the full investigation: The cohort included three men and a couple of women between 18 and 49 years of age. For each donor, three plates each were used for CD4 naive and CD4 memory, two plates were used for CD8 naive, and one plate was used for CD8 memory. To estimate repertoire size and how much clonotype sharing occurs between individuals, the study deeply sequenced the blood TCR repertoires of five healthy adults. Different laboratories and diverse techniques were used to prepare libraries and sequence TCR repertoires, to increase sequencing depth and limit assay-specific biases. Each donor's leukapheresis produced roughly between roughly 0.85 and 9 billion PBMCs.

About this clone itself: Its antigen remains unidentified. No base qualities exist here, and no much larger clone lies one base off it.

From a lookup of the germline V gene, CDR1 and CDR2 are LGHNA and YSLEER. The germline ends are 8 bases apart after V is trimmed by 0 bases and J by 0 bases. The CDR3 runs 15 residues from the cysteine to the phenylalanine. Just the 45-base CDR3 DNA is kept, in frame starting at base 1. Study-wide conclusions, independent of this receptor: Across four donors, about 5.2% of naive CD4, 3% to 4% of naive CD8, 2.3% of memory CD4, and 0.3% to 0.45% of memory CD8 clonotypes were shared. Pairwise subsampling indicated that sequencing depth was expected to affect the degree of clonotype sharing among donors. Clonotypes shared by all four sorted-subset donors showed higher generation probabilities than non-shared clonotypes. Rarefaction of sorted-subset datasets indicated incomplete sequencing despite the large sequencing depth. The small number of donors limited the genetic and exposure-history diversity represented. Sampling was limited to blood, and TCR repertoires in tissue likely differ from TCR repertoires in blood. Naive subsets generally had larger estimated clonotype richness than memory subsets did.

Using the deep immunoSEQ assay, multiplex PCR amplified TCR CDR3 regions from genomic DNA. Extracted genomic DNA from each cell subset was spread evenly across all wells of several immunoSEQ 96-well plates, with each plate serving as a replicate. For sorted subsets, 150 to 200 ng genomic DNA, equal to 30,000 to 35,000 T cell genomes, was loaded into each replicate PCR. Purified libraries were quantified with a Qubit 3.0 fluorometer, sized on a Bioanalyzer 2100, and re-quantified with the KAPA Library Quantification kit. Each immunoSEQ 96-well plate was sequenced on its own single-read 150-cycle Illumina NextSeq 550 flow cell. Turning to the authors' computational methods: Because the immunoSEQ output held only junctional sequences and lacked quality scores, the filtering could not match the filtering applied to full-length reads. To assign V/J genes and CDR3, sequences were annotated using PyIR, a Python wrapper for IgBLAST v1.9, with IMGT germline references. Reads were removed for weak V/J assignments (E-value above 1e-6), missing CDR3, stop codons, out-of-frame junctions, or ambiguous translated residues. A V3J clonotype was defined by an identical inferred V gene, J gene, and CDR3 amino acid sequence. The percentage overlap between two repertoires was calculated by dividing the number of shared unique clonotypes by the size of the smaller repertoire. Three approaches were used to assess repertoire richness: RTK rarefaction, the Chao1 estimator, and Recon v2.1 estimates of unobserved clonotypes. For all TCRbeta clonotypes obtained by the gDNA method from a few donors, generation probabilities were computed with OLGA. The table was pulled from immuneACCESS by TCRdb, which kept in-frame rearrangements only. Such tables lose some clones; where checked, under half of the loss comes from unresolved V genes, and the rest has no known cause. Clonal size and the V and J genes are those of that table, whereas D and trimming came from the DNA. In this sample the table shows about 2.3 million clones, around 93% of which occur a single time. 0.37% of the sample comes from the top ten.

The donors were healthy, HIV-negative adults with no recently reported acute infections or vaccinations. Only Caucasian adults living in Nashville, Tennessee, USA were represented among the donors. CD4+ T cells were enriched through magnetic negative selection, after which naive cells were positively selected on CD45RA and the remaining negative fraction served as the memory subset. After blood collection by leukapheresis, PBMCs were isolated using Ficoll-Histopaque density gradient centrifugation and then cryopreserved in the vapor phase of liquid nitrogen. Analytical flow cytometry was used to check the purity and quantity of every magnetically sorted T cell population. Genomic DNA was isolated from every sorted fraction and measured by UV absorbance on a Nanodrop 2000c.

The sequence joins TRBV4-3 to TRBJ1-1; a confident D gene designation cannot be given. Sequenced material: naive CD4+ T cells from PBMCs. This specimen's cell subset or site label, per the study, means: CD45RA+ positively selected. The sequence was collected from a man between 18 and 29 years old in good health. Some clones in this sample may be carry-over from other donors' samples. The DNA is as follows: TGCGCCAGCAGCCAAGATGGCAGATTGAACACTGAAGCTTTCTTT. Its protein is CASSQDGRLNTEAFF.